This T cell receptor (beta chain) is from a study of regulatory T cells in long-lasting Graves disease. The CDR3 length is 16 residues. Germline V gene sequence: CDR1 SGHDT, CDR2 YYEEEE. The V segment lost 0 bases and the J segment 7 bases; nucleotides outside the gene matches: 9. To make TCR beta libraries, researchers used iRepertoire HTBI primers and Arm-PCR of CDR3 regions. Via MiXCR, TCRdb re-called the multiplex PCR reads, giving one row per CDR3 protein. The table has some 440,000 distinct CDR3 sequences, more than 20% seen once. Noted time point: persistent/refractory GD, antithyroid drugs over 5 years with positive TRAb. PBMC RNA served as the TCR library source. There are a few counts of this clonotype.

This clonotype was sampled from a female donor with Graves disease. The starting material was peripheral blood mononuclear cells (PBMCs), obtained when the disease was refractory, from a patient treated with antithyroid drugs. The chain has TRBV5-6 and TRBJ2-7, with 11 bases lining up with TRBD2. CDR3 nucleotide sequence: TGTGCCAGCAGCTTGGTGGAGACTAGCGGGAACGGGGAGCAGTACTTC. The encoded protein is CASSLVETSGNGEQYF.